A single sample is the source of the 5 T cell receptor beta chains below, sequenced in a study of vaccination and CD4 T cells after COVID-19. As for treatment: roughly 10-day PBMC culture with coronavirus spike peptide pools or control peptides (ViraFEST assay). Which antigens these TCRs recognize remains unknown. The study sequenced cultured CD4+ T cell DNA using the Oncomine TCR Beta short-read assay. In TCRdb, the PCR reads were re-called with MiXCR into one record per CDR3 protein. The profile shows approximately 21,000 distinct CDR3 sequences, over 60% of them singletons. Sequencing input: CD4+ T cells from blood, cultured in vitro. Source of these receptors: a human donor who had recovered from COVID-19.

This chain uses TRBV6-5 with TRBJ1-5, with a weak D call TRBD1 (6 bases). This CDR3 has 14 residues. CDR1 and CDR2 from the germline V gene are MNHEY and SVGAGI. V was trimmed by 2 bases and J by 3 bases, leaving 8 bases between them. In DNA form, the CDR3 reads TGTGCCAGCAGTTACGAGGGGGTCAATCAGCCCCAGCATTTT. It yields the protein CASSYEGVNQPQHF.

J is TRBJ2-7 and V is TRBV2, with no clear D. The length of the CDR3 is 12 residues. V dropped 1 base and J dropped 2 bases, with 3 bases sitting between them. Germline loops: CDR1 SNHLY, CDR2 FYNNEI. The CDR3 DNA is TGTGCCAGCAGTGAAGAGACCTACGAGCAGTACTTC. Encoded protein: CASSEETYEQYF.

V is TRBV5-6 and J is TRBJ1-1; D is uncertain. The germline gives CDR1 SGHDT, CDR2 YYEEEE. The V and J ends lost 1 base and 1 base respectively, with 8 bases between them. The CDR3 runs 14 residues. DNA for the CDR3: TGTGCCAGCAGCTTGTATCGAGCGAACACTGAAGCTTTCTTT. Protein sequence: CASSLYRANTEAFF.

The chain has TRBV7-2 and TRBJ2-5, with a possible D match to TRBD1 (6 bases). Trimming removed 2 bases at V and 5 bases at J, with 21 bases between. Germline-derived CDR1 and CDR2 are SGHTA and FQGNSA. The CDR3 sequence is 17 residues long. CDR3 in amino acids: CASSLRQGQAWRETQYF. The CDR3 DNA reads TGTGCCAGCAGCTTAAGGCAGGGGCAAGCCTGGAGGGAGACCCAGTACTTC. Complete variable domain (other parts from reference TRBV7-2 and TRBJ2-5): GAGVSQSPSNKVTEKGKDVELRCDPISGHTALYWYRQSLGQGLEFLIYFQGNSAPDKSGLPSDRFSAERTGGSVSTLTIQRTQQEDSAVYLCASSLRQGQAWRETQYFGPGTRLLVL.

V usage is TRBV6-1 and J usage is TRBJ2-1; 14 positions match TRBD2. Trimming at V came to 5 bases and at J to 4 bases, leaving 10 bases not matched to a gene. The CDR3 totals 18 residues. Per germline, CDR1 MNHNS and CDR2 SASEGT. In DNA, the CDR3 is TGTGCCAGCAGTCCCGGGACTAGCGGGAGCGGGGGATACAATGAGCAGTTCTTC. Translated: CASSPGTSGSGGYNEQFF.